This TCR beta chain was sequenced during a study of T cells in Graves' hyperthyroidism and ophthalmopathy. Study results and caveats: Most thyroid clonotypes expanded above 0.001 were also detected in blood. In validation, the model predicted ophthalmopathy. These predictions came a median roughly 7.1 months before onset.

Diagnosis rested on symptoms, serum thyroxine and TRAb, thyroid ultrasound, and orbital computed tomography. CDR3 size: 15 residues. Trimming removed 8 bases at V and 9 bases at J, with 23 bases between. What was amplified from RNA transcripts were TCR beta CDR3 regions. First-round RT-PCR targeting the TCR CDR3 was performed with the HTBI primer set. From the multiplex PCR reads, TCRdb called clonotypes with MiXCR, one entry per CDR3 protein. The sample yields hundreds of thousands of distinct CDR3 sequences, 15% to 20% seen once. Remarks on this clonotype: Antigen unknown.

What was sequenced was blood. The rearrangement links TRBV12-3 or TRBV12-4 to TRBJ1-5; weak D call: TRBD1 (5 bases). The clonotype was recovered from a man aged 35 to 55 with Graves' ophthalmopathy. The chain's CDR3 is CASAGSGQGGRPQHF. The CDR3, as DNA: TGTGCCAGCGCCGGTTCCGGGCAGGGAGGTCGGCCCCAGCATTTT.